The 10 T cell receptor beta chains given below trace back to one sample, sequenced in a study of T cell responses to AZD1222 COVID-19 vaccine. Repertoires were generated with immunoSEQ multiplex PCR, while TCRdb's copy carries only in-frame clones and drops some. The sample shows more than 100,000 clones, under 90% of them seen only once. The input for sequencing was peripheral blood, taken on day 0 of AZD1222 vaccination. Receptors originate from an adult in good health.

V is TRBV18 and J is TRBJ1-3; tentative D call: TRBD1 (6 bases). The CDR3 totals 16 residues. Germline V CDR1 and CDR2: KGHSH, LQKENI. V was trimmed by 3 bases and J by 0 bases, leaving 12 bases between them. CDR3 nucleotides: TGTGCCAGCTCACCGGGCGTAGGGGGCTCTGGAAACACCATATATTTT. The encoded protein is CASSPGVGGSGNTIYF.

V and J are TRBV5-6 and TRBJ1-5; D gene unclear. This CDR3 contains 13 residues. Trimming removed 0 bases at V and 11 bases at J, with 12 bases between. Germline CDR1 reads SGHDT; CDR2 reads YYEEEE. Written as DNA, the CDR3 is TGTGCCAGCAGCTTGGCCGGGATGGCGTCCCAGCATTTT. Residues: CASSLAGMASQHF.

The chain combines TRBV27 with TRBJ2-7; 9 bases match TRBD2. The CDR3 consists of 19 residues. Looked up from germline, CDR1 is MNHEY and CDR2 is SMNVEV (reference sequence). The V segment lost 7 bases and the J segment 5 bases; nucleotides outside the gene matches: 24. The CDR3 bases are TGTGCCAGCAAGGGTGGCTCCCACCCAATAGCGGGAGTTCAGCACGAGCAGTACTTC. This sequence encodes CASKGGSHPIAGVQHEQYF.

This clone appeared once. This sequence joins TRBV3-1 (or the pseudogene TRBV3-2) and TRBJ2-1; 8 positions match TRBD1. Germline CDR1 and CDR2: LGHDT and YNNKEL (reference sequence). The CDR3 is 16 amino acids. The junction had 12 bases not matched to a gene; V was cut back by 4 bases and J by 7 bases. The CDR3 loop reads CASSPYGQGGVNEQFF. CDR3 in DNA: TGTGCCAGCAGCCCCTACGGACAGGGTGGAGTGAATGAGCAGTTCTTC.

J is TRBJ2-4 and V is TRBV7-9, with D possibly being TRBD1 (6 bases). This CDR3 is built from 13 residues. Germline V gives CDR1 SEHNR, CDR2 FQNEAQ (reference sequence). The ends were cut back, 5 bases at V and 5 bases at J, with 10 bases in the middle. CDR3 DNA sequence: TGTGCCAGCAGCCCGCGGACAGAAAACATTCAGTACTTC. Residues: CASSPRTENIQYF.

This clone was seen more than once but under ten times. The rearrangement links TRBV6-5 to TRBJ1-3; perhaps TRBD1 as D (5 bases). The germline V gene encodes CDR1 MNHEY and CDR2 SVGAGI. Trimming removed 6 bases from V and 0 bases from J, with 9 bases in between. The CDR3 is 14 amino acids. The CDR3 here is CASRQVYSGNTIYF. CDR3 DNA: TGTGCCAGCAGACAGGTATACTCTGGAAACACCATATATTTT.

The rearrangement joins TRBV6-5 to TRBJ2-2; D is uncertain. CDR3 length: 15 residues. From germline, CDR1 is MNHEY and CDR2 SVGAGI. With 7 bases removed from V and 4 bases from J, the gap between germline ends came to 16 bases. CDR3: CASTSTLYTTGELFF. For the CDR3, the DNA is TGTGCCAGCACCTCAACCCTCTATACCACCGGGGAGCTGTTTTTT.

This chain links TRBV6-5 with TRBJ1-4, with TRBD1 matching 9 bases. Germline CDR1 and CDR2: MNHEY and SVGAGI. This CDR3 has 14 amino acids. Germline trimming cut 2 bases from V and 5 bases from J; bases unmatched to any gene: 0. The CDR3 DNA reads TGTGCCAGCAGTTACGGACAGGGGAATGAAAAACTGTTTTTT. The encoded protein is CASSYGQGNEKLFF.

In DNA form, the CDR3 reads TGTGCCAGCAGTGACGGTATTGGGAGGAGGCCCCAGCATTTT. This translates into CASSDGIGRRPQHF. The rearrangement links TRBV6-1 to TRBJ1-5, with D uncertain. The CDR3 contains 14 residues. CDR1 MNHNS and CDR2 SASEGT come from the germline V gene. Trimming shortened V by 3 bases and J by 9 bases, and 15 bases separated the two germline ends.

V gene TRBV19 combines with J gene TRBJ2-7, with 9 bases matching TRBD1. After removal of 8 bases from V and 1 base from J, the junction contained 6 bases not matched to a gene. Germline assignment: CDR1 LNHDA and CDR2 SQIVND (reference sequence). The CDR3 has 14 amino acids. CDR3 residues: CASGGTGYSYEQYF. The CDR3 DNA reads TGTGCCAGTGGCGGGACAGGGTATTCCTACGAGCAGTACTTC.